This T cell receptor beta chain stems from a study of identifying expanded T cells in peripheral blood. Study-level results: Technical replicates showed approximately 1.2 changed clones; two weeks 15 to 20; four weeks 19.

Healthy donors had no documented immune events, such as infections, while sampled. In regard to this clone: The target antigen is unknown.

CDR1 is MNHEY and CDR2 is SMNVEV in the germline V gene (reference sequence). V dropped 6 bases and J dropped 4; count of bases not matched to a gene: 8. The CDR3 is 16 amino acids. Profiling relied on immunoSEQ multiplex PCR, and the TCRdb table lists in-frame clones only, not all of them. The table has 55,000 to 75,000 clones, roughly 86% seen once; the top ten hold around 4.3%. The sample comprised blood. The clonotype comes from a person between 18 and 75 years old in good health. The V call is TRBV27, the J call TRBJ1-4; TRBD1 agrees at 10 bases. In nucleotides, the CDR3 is TGTGCCAGCAGGAGGACAGGGGGGACCTATAATGAAAAACTGTTTTTT. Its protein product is CASRRTGGTYNEKLFF.